This T cell receptor beta chain was sequenced for a study of blood T cells in healthy people across ages. The sample providers were healthy Caucasian people from Russia, aged roughly 6 to 100. Every participating donor contributed approximately 10 milliliters of peripheral blood through a draw. Study outcomes and limitations: When set beside aged donors, long-lived donors presented more naive CD4+ cells and higher diversity.

This clonotype was seen a handful of times. Its antigen is currently unknown. Sample-barcoded 5' priming and a J-beta primer mix drove a second PCR of about 7 to 11 cycles. TCRdb fed the 5' RACE reads into MiXCR, producing one record per CDR3 protein. This sample yields some 1.5 million distinct CDR3 sequences, of which 28% are seen a single time; 6.5% to 8.5% belongs to the top ten. The CDR3 runs to 15 residues. Trimming took 1 base from V and 4 from J; bases not matched to a gene: 3. The receptor comes from a woman younger than 45 in good health. The sample comprised blood. The chain links TRBV12-3 or TRBV12-4 to TRBJ2-3; 9 bases are shared with TRBD1. CDR3 DNA sequence: TGTGCCAGCAGTTTAGGGACAGGGGTGGCAGATACGCAGTATTTT. This translates into CASSLGTGVADTQYF.